Listed below are T cell receptor beta chains from one sample, sequenced in a study of blood T cell repertoires in COVID-19. The assay was immunoSEQ multiplex PCR, and TCRdb's table has in-frame clones only and misses some. There are a few hundred thousand clones in the sample; more than 85% occur only once, and more than 6.5% lies in the top ten. The specimen was peripheral blood. These receptors were collected from a woman in her 70s with active or convalescent COVID-19. Each CDR3 is given with its conserved first and last residue. D genes are given only for firm matches. Clone size appears in some rows only: once, few, many, or a class for an expanded clone.

.	TRBV5-1	TRBJ2-3	.	TGCGCCAGCACCCCCAGGAGGGGGCCAACAGATACGCAGTATTTT	CASTPRRGPTDTQYF
.	TRBV4-3	TRBJ2-7	.	TGCGCCAGCAGCCAAGAGGCCGGGTCCTACGAGCAGTACTTC	CASSQEAGSYEQYF
TRBD1	TRBV6-2/TRBV6-3	TRBJ2-2	.	TGTGCCAGCAGTGCTCCTCGGGACAGCATGAACACCGGGGAGCTGTTTTTT	CASSAPRDSMNTGELFF
TRBD2	TRBV10-1	TRBJ2-1	.	TGCGCCAGCAGTCCGGGACTAGCGGGGGTGAATGAGCAGTTCTTC	CASSPGLAGVNEQFF
.	TRBV5-1	TRBJ2-4	.	TGCGCCAGCAGCTTGGATAAGTGGCAGGGAAACATTCAGTACTTC	CASSLDKWQGNIQYF
TRBD2	TRBV5-1	TRBJ2-1	.	TGCGCCAGCAGCTTTACTAGCGGGATATACAATGAGCAGTTCTTC	CASSFTSGIYNEQFF
.	TRBV7-2	TRBJ1-3	.	TGTGCCAGCAGCTTATTCCAGAGCGTCTCTGGAAACACCATATATTTT	CASSLFQSVSGNTIYF
.	TRBV12-5	TRBJ1-5	.	TGTGCTAGTGGTTTGGATCGGGGGGCTAGGGGCAATCAGCCCCAGCATTTT	CASGLDRGARGNQPQHF
TRBD1	TRBV5-6	TRBJ2-7	.	TGTGCCAGCAGCACCGGGACAGGGTACCGATCTTACGAGCAGTACTTC	CASSTGTGYRSYEQYF
.	TRBV3-1/TRBV3-2	TRBJ1-1	.	TGTGCCAGCAGCCAAGCCTTCAGTGGCACTGAAGCTTTCTTT	CASSQAFSGTEAFF
.	TRBV12-3/TRBV12-4	TRBJ2-7	once	TGTGCCAGCAGTTCCACTGTGAGGTACGAGCAGTACTTC	CASSSTVRYEQYF
.	TRBV6-2/TRBV6-3	TRBJ2-2	.	TGTGCCAGCAGTTATTCTCGCACCGGGGAGCTGTTTTTT	CASSYSRTGELFF
.	TRBV12-3/TRBV12-4	TRBJ1-2	.	TGTGCCAGCAGCCTCAGGGATTATGGCTACACCTTC	CASSLRDYGYTF
.	TRBV6-5	TRBJ2-7	.	TGTGCCAGCAGTTACTCCTCTAACGACGAGCAGTACTTC	CASSYSSNDEQYF
.	TRBV5-6	TRBJ2-1	.	TGTGCCAGCAGCTTACAGGGTCACGGTTACGAGCAGTTCTTC	CASSLQGHGYEQFF
.	TRBV6-5	TRBJ1-2	.	TGTGCCAGCAGCGATGGGCCCAACGGCTACACCTTC	CASSDGPNGYTF
.	TRBV19	TRBJ1-2	.	TGTGCCAGTAGTATTCGCCCCCGGGGTCGTGGCTACACCTTC	CASSIRPRGRGYTF
.	TRBV5-4	TRBJ2-2	.	TGTGCCAGCAGCTTCGAGGCAGGGGCTTACACCGGGGAGCTGTTTTTT	CASSFEAGAYTGELFF
TRBD2	TRBV6-6	TRBJ2-4	.	TGTGCCAGCAGTTATTCGGGGGGAGCCAAAAACATTCAGTACTTC	CASSYSGGAKNIQYF
.	TRBV5-6	TRBJ1-1	.	TGTGCCAGCAGCTTCGGCAGGGCAGGTGTAGCTTTCTTT	CASSFGRAGVAFF
.	TRBV3-1/TRBV3-2	TRBJ2-1	.	TGTGCCAGCAGCCAAGAATCTCAAGGGGGGGTCCTAAACAATGAGCAGTTCTTC	CASSQESQGGVLNNEQFF
.	TRBV21-1	TRBJ1-5	few	TGTGCCAGCAGCCCTAACCAGGGGATATTCGGTCAGCCCCAGCATTTT	CASSPNQGIFGQPQHF
TRBD2	TRBV3-1/TRBV3-2	TRBJ2-7	.	TGTGCCAGCAGCCAGGCCGGGACTAGCGGGGGCGGTGAGCAGTACTTC	CASSQAGTSGGGEQYF
.	TRBV4-2	TRBJ1-1	once	TGTGCCAGCAGCCATATTCAGGGCACTGAAGCTTTCTTT	CASSHIQGTEAFF
TRBD1	TRBV5-4	TRBJ1-3	.	TGTGCCAGCAGCCACGGGACAGTTCGAGGGGGAAACACCATATATTTT	CASSHGTVRGGNTIYF
TRBD2	TRBV3-1/TRBV3-2	TRBJ2-5	once	TGTGCCAGCAGCCACGGGACTACAGGAACCCAGTACTTC	CASSHGTTGTQYF
.	TRBV2	TRBJ2-7	.	TGTGCCAGCAGGCGGGACTCGGATTCCCCTTTTTTC	CASRRDSDSPFF
TRBD1	TRBV7-7	TRBJ1-5	.	TGTGCTAGCAGCTCTTCGACAGGGCGGAATCAGCCCCAGCATTTT	CASSSSTGRNQPQHF
TRBD2	TRBV10-3	TRBJ2-3	.	TGTGCCTCGCGGGAGGGGGGATCTAGCACAGATACGCAGTATTTT	CASREGGSSTDTQYF
.	TRBV12-5	TRBJ1-1	.	TGTGCTAGTGGTTTGGTGAACAGACCGAAGAACACTGAAGCTTTCTTT	CASGLVNRPKNTEAFF
TRBD1	TRBV9	TRBJ2-1	.	TGTGCCAGCAGCGTCGTGGGTGGGGCAGGGGGTAGTGAGCAGTTCTTC	CASSVVGGAGGSEQFF
.	TRBV5-1	TRBJ2-1	.	TGCGCCAGCAGCCCGGGGAACGGTGTGGGGCAGTTCTTC	CASSPGNGVGQFF